This is a list of T cell receptor beta chains from one sample in a study of CD4 and CD8 cells across lung adenocarcinoma regions. TCRdb fed the PCR reads into MiXCR, producing one record per CDR3 protein. The sample has roughly 10,000 distinct CDR3 sequences, less than 70% seen once. The sample comprised CD4+ T cells from the center of a lung tumor. These receptors were collected from a male donor with lung adenocarcinoma. The CD4 and CD8 labels of this study may be unreliable. Both conserved end residues are part of each CDR3. Each record gives: clone size, J gene, V gene, CDR3 length, D gene, CDR3 protein, CDR3 DNA. The D gene is left open where the match is weak. Expanded clones are given a class, and other clones once, few, many or no size at all.

. | TRBJ2-3 | TRBV12-3/TRBV12-4 | 14 | TRBD2 | CASSPRGYTDTQYF | TGTGCCAGCAGCCCGCGGGGGTACACAGATACGCAGTATTTT
. | TRBJ2-5 | TRBV12-3/TRBV12-4 | 14 | TRBD1 | CASQTGMGQEIQYF | TGTGCCAGTCAGACAGGGATGGGCCAAGAGATTCAGTACTTC
many | TRBJ2-1 | TRBV7-2 | 16 | . | CASSLDPSRIRNEQFF | TGTGCCAGCAGCTTAGACCCGAGTAGGATTCGGAATGAGCAGTTCTTC
once | TRBJ2-3 | TRBV6-1 | 17 | . | CASSRVIGASGKDTQYF | TGTGCCAGCAGCCGGGTCATAGGGGCCAGCGGCAAAGATACCCAGTATTTT
medium-sized | TRBJ2-3 | TRBV11-3 | 12 | . | CASSYPGIPQYF | TGTGCCAGCAGCTACCCAGGCATCCCGCAGTATTTT
. | TRBJ2-5 | TRBV6-1 | 16 | . | CASGGAVFWDQETQYF | TGTGCCAGCGGGGGGGCCGTGTTCTGGGACCAAGAGACGCAGTATTTC
once | TRBJ2-7 | TRBV9 | 14 | . | CASSGGEGSYEQYF | TGTGCCAGCAGTGGGGGTGAGGGTTCCTACGAGCAGTACTTC
many | TRBJ2-7 | TRBV6-1 | 14 | . | CASEPRTLTYEQYF | TGTGCCAGCGAACCCAGGACCCTAACCTACGAGCAGTACTTC
many | TRBJ2-2 | TRBV6-5 | 13 | . | CASSSTASGELFF | TGTGCCAGCAGTTCGACAGCCTCCGGGGAGCTGTTTTTT
. | TRBJ2-5 | TRBV10-1 | 14 | . | CADFGGGDKDIQYF | TGTGCGGACTTCGGGGGCGGTGACAAAGACATCCAGTACTTC
. | TRBJ2-1 | TRBV27 | 14 | TRBD2 | CASRLAGGVNEQFF | TGTGCCAGCAGACTAGCGGGAGGTGTAAATGAGCAGTTCTTC
. | TRBJ2-5 | TRBV6-1 | 15 | TRBD2 | CGGGEGGGDPDTQYF | TGTGGCGGGGGGGAGGGGGGCGGGGACCCAGATACCCAGTACTTC
. | TRBJ2-7 | TRBV7-9 | 14 | . | CASSLRGISYEQYF | TGTGCCAGCAGCTTAAGGGGGATTTCCTACGAGCAGTACTTC
. | TRBJ2-1 | TRBV25-1 | 15 | . | CASSEYNARGNEQFF | TGTGCCAGCAGTGAATATAATGCGCGGGGCAATGAGCAGTTCTTC
many | TRBJ2-1 | TRBV6-5 | 13 | TRBD2 | CASSYSGGGEQFF | TGTGCCAGCAGTTACTCGGGGGGGGGTGAGCAGTTCTTC
many | TRBJ2-7 | TRBV27 | 13 | TRBD1 | CASSLYTGVEQYF | TGTGCCAGCAGTTTATATACAGGGGTGGAGCAGTACTTC
. | TRBJ2-3 | TRBV7-6 | 17 | . | CASSSPRGAINTDTQYF | TGTGCCAGCAGCTCCCCCCGGGGGGCTATTAACACAGATACGCAGTATTTT
few | TRBJ1-1 | TRBV12-3/TRBV12-4 | 14 | . | CASSFRFDGAEAFF | TGTGCCAGCAGTTTCCGTTTCGACGGCGCTGAAGCTTTCTTT
. | TRBJ2-3 | TRBV4-1 | 15 | . | CAGSLELWGKDTQYF | TGCGCCGGGAGCCTCGAGCTCTGGGGCAAAGATACGCAGTATTTT
. | TRBJ2-1 | TRBV7-9 | 12 | . | CASSLGLNEQFF | TGTGCCAGCAGCTTGGGGCTGAACGAGCAGTTCTTC
few | TRBJ2-6 | TRBV6-1 | 13 | . | CASAQEGANVLTF | TGTGCCAGCGCCCAGGAGGGGGCCAACGTCCTGACTTTC
medium-sized | TRBJ2-3 | TRBV6-1 | 14 | TRBD2 | CASSKRDSTDTQYF | TGTGCCAGCAGTAAGCGGGACAGCACAGATACGCAGTATTTT
. | TRBJ2-5 | TRBV5-4 | 16 | TRBD1 | CASSPARDRGRETQYF | TGTGCCAGCAGCCCCGCCCGGGACAGGGGGCGAGAGACCCAGTACTTC
. | TRBJ2-1 | TRBV6-1 | 13 | . | CASRLGLADTQFF | TGTGCCAGCCGACTGGGGCTAGCAGATACGCAGTTCTTC
. | TRBJ2-3 | TRBV27 | 19 | TRBD2 | CASRATGGAGRPSQETQYF | TGTGCCAGCAGAGCCACGGGGGGAGCGGGACGCCCTAGCCAAGAGACGCAGTATTTT
. | TRBJ2-1 | TRBV7-2 | 15 | TRBD2 | CASSLWSGRAYEQFF | TGTGCCAGCAGCCTATGGAGCGGGAGGGCCTATGAGCAGTTCTTC
. | TRBJ1-1 | TRBV5-1 | 11 | . | CASSSYTEAFF | TGCGCCAGCAGCTCCTACACTGAAGCTTTCTTT
. | TRBJ2-3 | TRBV7-2 | 14 | . | CAGSPYPNQDTQYF | TGTGCGGGCAGCCCCTATCCTAACCAAGATACCCAGTATTTT
large | TRBJ2-1 | TRBV27 | 14 | TRBD1 | CASSFKGAYYEQFF | TGTGCCAGCAGTTTTAAGGGGGCCTACTACGAGCAGTTCTTC
. | TRBJ1-1 | TRBV4-1 | 13 | . | CASSERGNTEAFF | TGCGCCAGCAGCGAGAGGGGGAACACTGAAGCTTTCTTT
. | TRBJ1-4 | TRBV10-3 | 15 | . | CAISDSPGGVEKLFF | TGTGCCATCAGTGACTCCCCGGGAGGGGTCGAAAAACTGTTTTTT
. | TRBJ2-2 | TRBV30 | 13 | . | CAWNVGAVGELFF | TGTGCCTGGAATGTGGGTGCTGTCGGGGAGCTGTTTTTT
few | TRBJ2-1 | TRBV6-5 | 16 | . | CASSYSPRRGYNEQFF | TGTGCCAGCAGTTACTCTCCCCGACGAGGCTACAATGAGCAGTTCTTC
. | TRBJ1-3 | TRBV7-2 | 15 | . | CASSLYSGYGNTIYF | TGTGCCAGCAGCTTATATTCAGGGTACGGGAACACCATATATTTT
. | TRBJ2-1 | TRBV6-1 | 11 | . | CASSRYNEQFF | TGTGCCAGCAGCCGATACAATGAGCAGTTCTTC
large | TRBJ1-2 | TRBV6-5 | 16 | . | CASTLNQGGWYYGYTF | TGTGCCAGCACCCTCAACCAAGGGGGTTGGTACTATGGCTACACCTTC
. | TRBJ2-3 | TRBV10-3 | 13 | . | CAMRGDLRDTQYF | TGTGCCATGAGGGGTGATCTTAGGGATACGCAGTATTTT
. | TRBJ2-3 | TRBV7-6 | 17 | . | CASSSPRGAVNTDTQYF | TGTGCCAGCAGCTCCCCCCGGGGGGCTGTTAACACCGATACGCAGTATTTT
. | TRBJ2-1 | TRBV6-1 | 15 | TRBD2 | CASKLAGGPISEQFF | TGTGCCAGCAAACTAGCGGGAGGGCCCATTTCCGAGCAGTTCTTC
few | TRBJ1-6 | TRBV7-8 | 15 | TRBD1 | CASSPVGTGDSPLHF | TGTGCCAGCAGCCCGGTGGGGACAGGGGATTCACCCCTCCACTTT
. | TRBJ2-7 | TRBV18 | 13 | . | CASSQGVSYEQYF | TGTGCCAGCTCCCAGGGCGTTTCCTACGAGCAGTACTTC
. | TRBJ1-1 | TRBV7-2 | 16 | TRBD1 | CASSLGGGQGNTEAFF | TGTGCCAGCAGCTTAGGGGGAGGACAGGGGAACACTGAAGCTTTCTTT
many | TRBJ1-2 | TRBV6-5 | 17 | TRBD1 | CASSYSVRGQSNYGYTF | TGTGCCAGCAGTTACTCTGTCAGGGGGCAATCGAACTATGGCTACACCTTC
. | TRBJ2-5 | TRBV10-2 | 15 | TRBD2 | CASSDSSGSAETQYF | TGCGCCAGCAGTGATTCTAGCGGGAGTGCGGAGACCCAGTACTTC
. | TRBJ2-3 | TRBV27 | 13 | . | CASSLKEADTQYF | TGTGCCAGCAGTTTAAAAGAGGCAGATACGCAGTATTTT
few | TRBJ2-1 | TRBV30 | 14 | TRBD1 | CAWRDRVTYNEQFF | TGTGCCTGGAGGGACAGGGTCACCTACAATGAGCAGTTCTTC
. | TRBJ2-5 | TRBV6-4 | 15 | TRBD2 | CASSGTSGPQETQYF | TGTGCCAGCAGTGGGACTAGCGGGCCGCAAGAGACCCAGTACTTC
medium-sized | TRBJ2-1 | TRBV6-1 | 15 | TRBD2 | CASSEGTGGPGEQFF | TGTGCCAGCAGTGAGGGTACGGGAGGGCCCGGTGAGCAGTTCTTC
. | TRBJ2-1 | TRBV11-2 | 12 | . | CASSLNRNEQFF | TGTGCCAGCAGCTTAAACCGGAATGAGCAGTTCTTC
. | TRBJ2-3 | TRBV27 | 13 | . | CARGWGAKNTQYF | TGTGCCAGGGGGTGGGGAGCCAAAAACACGCAGTACTTT
once | TRBJ2-2 | TRBV27 | 14 | . | CPSSQAENTDELYF | TGTCCCAGCAGCCAGGCTGAGAACACCGATGAGCTGTATTTT
. | TRBJ2-1 | TRBV7-2 | 18 | . | CASSLVAPGAGVHNEQFF | TGTGCCAGCAGCTTAGTAGCCCCTGGGGCAGGGGTGCACAATGAGCAGTTCTTC